Each of the 21 T cell receptor beta chains below was sequenced from the same sample in a study of T cell responses to AZD1222 COVID-19 vaccine. Profiled with immunoSEQ multiplex PCR; TCRdb holds only in-frame clones, not every one. The table lists 170,000 or so clones, around 90% of them singletons. Source: peripheral blood, taken on day 0 of AZD1222 vaccination. The receptors stem from an adult in good health.

The V call is TRBV10-1, the J call TRBJ2-3, with unresolved D. Germline CDR1 is WNHNN and CDR2 is SYGVQD (reference sequence). Trimming took off 2 bases at V and 2 bases at J, with 5 bases between the two ends. The CDR3 spans 13 residues. The CDR3 region is CASSEKTTDTQYF. The DNA for the CDR3 is TGCGCCAGCAGTGAGAAAACCACAGATACGCAGTATTTT.

A single count supports this clone. The chain joins TRBV7-3 to TRBJ2-5, with D perhaps matching TRBD1 or TRBD2 (6 bases each). Germline CDR1 and CDR2: SGHTA and FQGTGA. There are 14 residues in the CDR3. V lost 5 bases to trimming and J lost 4 bases, with 14 bases between them. CDR3 nucleotides: TGTGCCAGCAGCCCTAGAGGGGGGAGAGAGACCCAGTACTTC. This codes for CASSPRGGRETQYF.

The rearrangement joins TRBV6-1 to TRBJ2-1, with 12 nucleotides matching TRBD2. In germline, CDR1 is MNHNS, CDR2 SASEGT. CDR3 length equals 19 residues. V shed 3 bases, J shed 9 bases, and the junction held 18 bases outside the gene matches. CDR3: CASSDYLWSLAGGPGEQFF. The CDR3 DNA sequence: TGTGCCAGCAGTGATTACTTGTGGTCGCTAGCGGGAGGGCCGGGTGAGCAGTTCTTC.

This chain joins TRBV3-1 (or the pseudogene TRBV3-2) and TRBJ1-3, with D possibly being TRBD1 (5 bases). V was trimmed by 8 bases and J by 0 bases, leaving 11 bases between them. Germline V gene sequence: CDR1 LGHDT, CDR2 YNNKEL (reference sequence). The CDR3 spans 14 residues. The CDR3 bases are TGTGCCAGCCAGGGAATGAGCTCTGGAAACACCATATATTTT. Translated, it gives CASQGMSSGNTIYF.

This chain links TRBV18 with TRBJ1-4; no clear D gene. The CDR3 loop spans 13 amino acids. CDR1 is KGHSH and CDR2 is LQKENI in the germline V gene. V was cut by 5 bases and J by 8 bases, with 12 bases left in between. Here the CDR3 DNA reads TGTGCCAGCTCAAGGTTGCAGAACGAAAAACTGTTTTTT. Its protein is CASSRLQNEKLFF.

V usage is TRBV19 and J usage is TRBJ1-1; the D is unclear. The V gene's germline CDR1 is LNHDA and CDR2 SQIVND (reference sequence). V was shortened by 8 bases and J by 4 bases, with 11 bases between the two germline ends. This CDR3 is 12 amino acids long. CDR3 in amino acids: CASSRDVTEAFF. CDR3 coding DNA: TGTGCCAGTTCCCGGGATGTCACTGAAGCTTTCTTT.

The chain combines TRBV5-1 with TRBJ2-1, with a possible D match to TRBD2 (5 bases). The CDR3 totals 13 residues. V gave up 0 bases and J gave up 10 bases, with 11 bases separating them. From germline, CDR1 is SGHRS and CDR2 YFSETQ. This CDR3 reads CASSLDTRKEQFF. CDR3 coding DNA: TGCGCCAGCAGCTTGGATACTAGAAAAGAGCAGTTCTTC.

The rearrangement links TRBV6-6 to TRBJ1-2, with D hard to call. V gave up 4 bases and J gave up 2 bases, with 14 bases separating them. This CDR3 has 15 residues. Germline-derived CDR1 and CDR2 are MNHNY and SVGAGI (reference sequence). This chain's CDR3 is CASSSDGLGNYGYTF. The DNA of the CDR3 is TGTGCCAGCAGTTCCGACGGACTCGGAAACTATGGCTACACCTTC.

The gene calls are TRBV5-1 and TRBJ2-7; TRBD1 matches 8 bases. The V gene's germline CDR1 is SGHRS and CDR2 YFSETQ. J lost 5 bases, V lost 7 bases, and 20 bases had no gene match. There are 17 residues in the CDR3. The CDR3 nucleotides read TGCGCCAGCTCCCCCTCGACGGGACAGGTGGGTTTCAACGAGCAGTACTTC. The encoded protein is CASSPSTGQVGFNEQYF.

The chain recombines TRBV19 with TRBJ2-5, with D possibly being TRBD2 (7 bases). This CDR3 is 13 amino acids long. Deletions cut 6 bases from V and 4 bases from J, with 12 bases between. The germline CDR1 and CDR2 sequences are LNHDA and SQIVND (reference sequence). CDR3 region: CASSIGGRETQYF. The CDR3 DNA reads as TGTGCCAGTAGCATCGGGGGGCGAGAGACCCAGTACTTC.

The V call is TRBV5-1, the J call TRBJ2-1; 8 positions agree with TRBD2. Germline CDR1 is SGHRS and CDR2 is YFSETQ. This CDR3 contains 16 residues. The trim removed 1 base at V and 5 bases at J, leaving 8 bases unmatched. CDR3 region: CASSLITGGVHNEQFF. In nucleotides, the CDR3 is TGCGCCAGCAGCTTGATAACGGGAGGGGTCCACAATGAGCAGTTCTTC.

This chain links TRBV4-2 with TRBJ1-2; D unclear. This CDR3 comprises 14 residues. The germline CDR1 and CDR2 sequences are LGHNA and YNFKEQ. The ends were cut back, 1 base at V and 8 bases at J, with 14 bases in the middle. The CDR3 nucleotides are TGTGCCAGCAGCCAAGGTTCGTACGCAGCAGGCTACACCTTC. The encoded protein is CASSQGSYAAGYTF.

The genes are TRBV2 and TRBJ2-2, with D uncertain. The V gene lost 1 base and the J gene lost 5 bases, with 14 bases spanning the gap. The germline V gene has CDR1 SNHLY and CDR2 FYNNEI. The CDR3 length is 16 residues. The CDR3 region has the DNA TGTGCCAGCAGTGAAGTCCCACGCGGTCGGACCGGGGAGCTGTTTTTT. Translated: CASSEVPRGRTGELFF. Complete variable domain (other parts from reference TRBV2 and TRBJ2-2): EPEVTQTPSHQVTQMGQEVILRCVPISNHLYFYWYRQILGQKVEFLVSFYNNEISEKSEIFDDQFSVERPDGSNFTLKIRSTKLEDSAMYFCASSEVPRGRTGELFFGEGSRLTVL.

This rearrangement joins TRBV10-2 to TRBJ2-7; 10 bases are a match to TRBD2. Germline V gene sequence: CDR1 WSHSY, CDR2 SAAADI. The CDR3 runs 15 residues. The junction had 8 bases not matched to a gene; V was cut back by 6 bases and J by 3 bases. The CDR3 bases are TGCGCCAGCAGAGTTATAGCGGGAGGACTCTACGAGCAGTACTTC. Protein sequence: CASRVIAGGLYEQYF.

V is TRBV29-1 and J is TRBJ2-6; TRBD2 aligns across 7 bases. Per germline, CDR1 SQVTM and CDR2 ANQGSEA. The CDR3 is made up of 17 amino acids. Unmatched junction bases numbered 16, after V lost 7 bases and J lost 4 bases. DNA for the CDR3: TGCAGCGCGAGGGAGGGTTCCATAGTAGCCGGGGCCAACGTCCTGACTTTC. Protein sequence: CSAREGSIVAGANVLTF.

This clone has only one observation. V gene TRBV19 combines with J gene TRBJ2-3, with TRBD1 matching over 10 bases. Germline values: CDR1 LNHDA, CDR2 SQIVND (reference sequence). J gave up 6 bases and V 3 bases, and 6 bases lay outside the gene matches. CDR3 length: 15 amino acids. CDR3 residues: CASSMRQGAGDTQYF. The CDR3 DNA follows: TGTGCCAGTAGTATGAGACAGGGGGCAGGTGATACGCAGTATTTT.

Written as DNA, the CDR3 is TGTGCCAGCAGCCAAGACCAGGGGCTGGGGAACACTGAAGCTTTCTTT. Its translation is CASSQDQGLGNTEAFF. The chain uses TRBV4-2 and TRBJ1-1; D perhaps matches TRBD1 (6 bases). This CDR3 comprises 16 residues. V dropped 0 bases and J dropped 1 base, with 12 bases sitting between them. From germline, CDR1 is LGHNA and CDR2 YNFKEQ.

The chain combines TRBV27 with TRBJ2-1; D tentatively reads TRBD1 or TRBD2 (7 bases each). This CDR3 contains 15 residues. Germline CDR1 MNHEY, CDR2 SMNVEV (reference sequence). Trimming removed 8 bases from V and 7 bases from J, with 21 bases in between. The CDR3: CASRIDREGWNEQFF. The CDR3 DNA is TGTGCCAGCCGAATCGACAGGGAGGGTTGGAATGAGCAGTTCTTC.

The chain links TRBV20-1 to TRBJ1-5; possibly TRBD1 for D (5 bases). Between the trimmed V and J ends, which lost 3 bases and 7 bases, there was a span of 10 bases. The CDR3 sequence is 12 residues long. CDR1 is DFQATT and CDR2 is SNEGSKA in the germline V gene (reference sequence). In DNA, the CDR3 is TGCAGTGCTAGTAGGGGAATCCAGCCCCAGCATTTT. Protein sequence: CSASRGIQPQHF.

The chain couples TRBV6-5 to TRBJ1-3, with unresolved D. The CDR3 totals 15 residues. The germline V and J ends were trimmed by 0 bases and 3 bases, with 9 bases remaining between them. Germline-derived CDR1 and CDR2 are MNHEY and SVGAGI. DNA for the CDR3: TGTGCCAGCAGTTACTCCCGGACCCTTGGAAACACCATATATTTT. It yields the protein CASSYSRTLGNTIYF.

V usage is TRBV4-2 and J usage is TRBJ1-3, with D possibly matching TRBD1 (6 bases). Germline V gene data show CDR1 as LGHNA and CDR2 as YNFKEQ. Trimming pared 4 bases from V and 0 bases from J, leaving 13 bases between. The CDR3 is 16 amino acids. The CDR3, as DNA: TGTGCCAGCAGCCCGACGGGGGCCAACTCTGGAAACACCATATATTTT. As protein: CASSPTGANSGNTIYF.